This TCR beta chain was recorded in a study of cytomegalovirus exposure and HLA in healthy donors. Study observations and caveats: Earlier results showed most TCR beta V segments being productive about 87% or about 30% of the time.

The primer mix had 60 Vbeta and 13 Jbeta primers. The repertoire was sequenced with immunoSEQ multiplex PCR; TCRdb's copy has only in-frame clones and lacks some. The table includes some 140,000 clones, about 76% detected once. Remarks on this clone: Its specificity is not known.

Germline V CDR1 and CDR2: SGHRS, YFSETQ. This CDR3 comprises 17 residues. With V trimmed by 0 bases and J by 1 base, 7 bases remained unmatched. The chain joins TRBV5-1 to TRBJ1-3; 7 bases are a match to TRBD1. The sequenced sample was PBMCs. This TCR came from a man between 25 and 39 years old in good health and CMV-seropositive. CDR3 residues: CASSLAQGGTSGNTIYF. Here the CDR3 DNA reads TGCGCCAGCAGCTTGGCTCAGGGGGGAACATCTGGAAACACCATATATTTT.